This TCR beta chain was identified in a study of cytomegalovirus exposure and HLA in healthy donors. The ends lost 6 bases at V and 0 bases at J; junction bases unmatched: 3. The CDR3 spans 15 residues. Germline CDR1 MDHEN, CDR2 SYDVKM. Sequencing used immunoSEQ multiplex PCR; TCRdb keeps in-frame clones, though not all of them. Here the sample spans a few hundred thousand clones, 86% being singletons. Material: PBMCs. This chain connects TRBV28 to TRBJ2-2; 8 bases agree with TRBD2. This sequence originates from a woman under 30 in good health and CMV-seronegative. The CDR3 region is CASSLAGTNTGELFF. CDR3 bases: TGTGCCAGCAGCTTAGCGGGAACGAACACCGGGGAGCTGTTTTTT. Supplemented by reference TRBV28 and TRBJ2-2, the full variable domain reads DVKVTQSSRYLVKRTGEKVFLECVQDMDHENMFWYRQDPGLGLRLIYFSYDVKMKEKGDIPEGYSVSREKKERFSLILESASTNQTSMYLCASSLAGTNTGELFFGEGSRLTVL.